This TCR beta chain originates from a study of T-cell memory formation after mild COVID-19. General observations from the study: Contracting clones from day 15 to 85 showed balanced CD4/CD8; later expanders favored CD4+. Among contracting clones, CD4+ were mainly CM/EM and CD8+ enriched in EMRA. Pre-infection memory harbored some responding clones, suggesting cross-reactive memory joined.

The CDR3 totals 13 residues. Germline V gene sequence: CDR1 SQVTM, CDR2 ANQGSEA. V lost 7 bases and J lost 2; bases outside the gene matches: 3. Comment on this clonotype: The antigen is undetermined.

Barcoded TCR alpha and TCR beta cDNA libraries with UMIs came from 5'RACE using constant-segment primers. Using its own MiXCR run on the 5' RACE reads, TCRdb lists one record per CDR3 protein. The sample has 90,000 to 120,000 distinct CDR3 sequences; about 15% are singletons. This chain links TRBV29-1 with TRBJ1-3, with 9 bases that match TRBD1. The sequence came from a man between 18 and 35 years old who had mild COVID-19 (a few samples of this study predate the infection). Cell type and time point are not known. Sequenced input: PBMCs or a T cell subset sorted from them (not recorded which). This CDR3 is CSAGDRAGNTIYF. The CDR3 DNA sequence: TGCAGCGCCGGGGACAGGGCTGGAAACACCATATATTTT.